This TCR beta chain was sequenced in a study of early T cells in non-severe SARS-CoV-2 infection. Study-wide findings and caveats: The matching step, a VDJdb search, favored anti-spike CD8 responses and missed private and CD4 specificities.

A note on this clonotype: The antigen remains unidentified.

Individual cDNA molecules received unique molecular identifiers during library preparation. TCRdb re-analysed the 5' RACE reads in MiXCR, keeping a single row per CDR3 protein. The top ten hold roughly an eighth of the sample, which has approximately 34,000 distinct CDR3 sequences, 7.9% seen once. CDR3 size: 14 residues. V shed 8 bases and J shed 0 bases, with 11 bases lying between them. Germline loops: CDR1 MDHEN, CDR2 SYDVKM. Sequences were derived from whole blood, sampled at baseline. V gene TRBV28 combines with J gene TRBJ1-3; D gene ambiguous. The sequence derives from an adult who was a healthcare worker with PCR-confirmed SARS-CoV-2 infection or an uninfected control (not recorded which). CDR3 nucleotides: TGTGCCAGCCACACAGCCTCCTCTGGAAACACCATATATTTT. This translates into CASHTASSGNTIYF.